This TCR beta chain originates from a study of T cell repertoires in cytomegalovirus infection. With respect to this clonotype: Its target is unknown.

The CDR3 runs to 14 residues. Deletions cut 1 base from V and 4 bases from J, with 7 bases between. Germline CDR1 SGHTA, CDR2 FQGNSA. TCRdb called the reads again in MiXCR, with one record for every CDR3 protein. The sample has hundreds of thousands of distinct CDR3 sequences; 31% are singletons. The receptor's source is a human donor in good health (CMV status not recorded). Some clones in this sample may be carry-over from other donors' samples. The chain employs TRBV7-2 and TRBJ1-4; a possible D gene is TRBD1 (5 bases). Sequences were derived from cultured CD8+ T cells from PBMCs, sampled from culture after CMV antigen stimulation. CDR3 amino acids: CASSLVRDNEKLFF. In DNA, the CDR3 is TGTGCCAGCAGCTTAGTCAGGGATAATGAAAAACTGTTTTTT.